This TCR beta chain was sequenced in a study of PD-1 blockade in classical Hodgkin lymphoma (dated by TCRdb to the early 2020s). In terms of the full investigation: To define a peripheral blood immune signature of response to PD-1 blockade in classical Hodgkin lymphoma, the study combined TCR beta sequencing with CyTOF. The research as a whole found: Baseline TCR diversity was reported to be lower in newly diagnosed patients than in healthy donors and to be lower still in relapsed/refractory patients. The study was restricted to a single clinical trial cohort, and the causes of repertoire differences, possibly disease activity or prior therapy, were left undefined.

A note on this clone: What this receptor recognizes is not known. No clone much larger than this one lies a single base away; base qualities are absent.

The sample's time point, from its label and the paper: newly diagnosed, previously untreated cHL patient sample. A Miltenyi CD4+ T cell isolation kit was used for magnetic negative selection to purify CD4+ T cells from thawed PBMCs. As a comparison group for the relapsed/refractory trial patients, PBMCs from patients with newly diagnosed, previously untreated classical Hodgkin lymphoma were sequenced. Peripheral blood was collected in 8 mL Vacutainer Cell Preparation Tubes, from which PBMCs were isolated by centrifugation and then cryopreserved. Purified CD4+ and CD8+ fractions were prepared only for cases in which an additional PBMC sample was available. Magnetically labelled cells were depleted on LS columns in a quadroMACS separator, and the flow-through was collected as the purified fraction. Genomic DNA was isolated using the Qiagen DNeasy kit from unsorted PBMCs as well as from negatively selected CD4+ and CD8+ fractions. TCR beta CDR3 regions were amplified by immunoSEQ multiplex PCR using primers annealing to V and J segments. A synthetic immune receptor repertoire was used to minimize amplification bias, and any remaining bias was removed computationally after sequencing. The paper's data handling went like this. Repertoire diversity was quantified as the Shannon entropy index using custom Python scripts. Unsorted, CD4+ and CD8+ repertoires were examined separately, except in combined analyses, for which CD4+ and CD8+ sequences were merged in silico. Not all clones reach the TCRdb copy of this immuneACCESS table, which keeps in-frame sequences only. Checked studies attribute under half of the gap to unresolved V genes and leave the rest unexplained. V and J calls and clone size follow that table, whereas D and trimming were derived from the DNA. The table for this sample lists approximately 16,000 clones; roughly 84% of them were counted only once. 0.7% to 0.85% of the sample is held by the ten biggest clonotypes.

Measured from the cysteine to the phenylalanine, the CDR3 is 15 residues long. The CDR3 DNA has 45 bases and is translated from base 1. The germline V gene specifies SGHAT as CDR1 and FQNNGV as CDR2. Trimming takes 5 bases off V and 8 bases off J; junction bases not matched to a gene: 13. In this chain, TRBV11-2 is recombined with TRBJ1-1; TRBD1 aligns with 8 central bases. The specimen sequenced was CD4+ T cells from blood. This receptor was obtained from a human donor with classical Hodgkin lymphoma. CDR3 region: CASSTIGGAGGEAFF. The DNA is TGTGCCAGCAGCACAATAGGGGGCGCAGGGGGCGAAGCTTTCTTT.